A selection of T cell receptor beta chains follows, all from one sample in a study of beta chain features in type 1 diabetes. Repertoires were generated with immunoSEQ multiplex PCR, while TCRdb's copy carries only in-frame clones and drops some. Of about 650,000 clones listed, around 11% are singletons. Sequenced: naive CD4+ T cells from blood. These receptor sequences come from a man aged 25-45 years with type 1 diabetes. Both conserved end residues are part of each CDR3. Each record gives: D gene, V gene, clone size, J gene, CDR3 protein, CDR3 DNA. D genes are given only for firm matches. Size tells how often a clone was seen (once, few, many) or the class of an expanded clone, and some rows leave it out.

TRBD1	TRBV25-1	NA	TRBJ1-2	CASRGQGVNYGYTF	TGTGCCAGCAGAGGTCAGGGGGTCAACTATGGCTACACCTTC
TRBD1	TRBV18	NA	TRBJ1-1	CASSPGTGGRTEAFF	TGTGCCAGCTCACCCGGGACAGGGGGGCGCACTGAAGCTTTCTTT
NA	TRBV4-1	NA	TRBJ2-7	CASSRDLTSYEQYF	TGCGCCAGCAGCAGGGACCTTACCTCCTACGAGCAGTACTTC
NA	TRBV7-2	NA	TRBJ2-3	CASSPTLGGTDTQYF	TGTGCCAGCAGCCCCACATTGGGCGGCACAGATACGCAGTATTTT
NA	TRBV28	NA	TRBJ2-6	CASQGTGSGANVLTF	TGTGCCAGCCAGGGAACGGGCTCTGGGGCCAACGTCCTGACTTTC
NA	TRBV9	few	TRBJ1-1	CASSVGERNTEAFF	TGTGCCAGCAGCGTAGGGGAGAGGAACACTGAAGCTTTCTTT
NA	TRBV4-3	few	TRBJ1-4	CASSQGRGNEKLFF	TGCGCCAGCAGCCAAGGGCGGGGAAATGAAAAACTGTTTTTT
TRBD2	TRBV5-4	NA	TRBJ2-3	CASSYKRTSGGYTQYF	TGTGCCAGCAGCTACAAGAGGACTAGCGGGGGATATACGCAGTATTTT
TRBD1	TRBV7-2	NA	TRBJ2-7	CASSAWDRGIENF	TGTGCCAGCAGCGCCTGGGACAGGGGCATTGAGAACTTC
TRBD1	TRBV10-3	NA	TRBJ2-7	CAISDGGQGRHYEQYF	TGTGCCATCAGTGATGGAGGACAGGGGCGACACTACGAGCAGTACTTC
NA	TRBV7-2	NA	TRBJ2-5	CASSRDSQETQYF	TGTGCCAGCAGCCGGGACTCTCAAGAGACCCAGTACTTC
NA	TRBV7-9	NA	TRBJ1-2	CASSFGAVANYGYTF	TGTGCCAGCAGCTTCGGGGCAGTAGCTAACTATGGCTACACCTTC
NA	TRBV7-3	few	TRBJ2-3	CASSRASTDTQYF	TGTGCCAGCAGCCGGGCTAGCACAGATACGCAGTATTTT
NA	TRBV10-3	NA	TRBJ2-3	CATQGTPFQGDTQYF	TGTGCCACGCAGGGGACGCCGTTTCAAGGAGATACGCAGTATTTT
NA	TRBV2	NA	TRBJ2-3	CASSLPTGADTQYF	TGTGCCAGCAGTTTACCAACGGGGGCCGATACGCAGTATTTT
NA	TRBV4-2	NA	TRBJ2-1	CASSQELPGQGTSNEQFF	TGTGCCAGCAGCCAAGAGTTACCTGGACAGGGGACTAGCAATGAGCAGTTCTTC
NA	TRBV7-9	few	TRBJ2-6	CASSADRRSGANVLTF	TGTGCCAGCAGCGCAGACAGACGCTCTGGGGCCAACGTCCTGACTTTC
NA	TRBV19	few	TRBJ2-7	CASSLGSEQYF	TGTGCCAGTAGTCTCGGGAGCGAGCAGTACTTC
TRBD2	TRBV19	NA	TRBJ2-3	CASSMVGEGQYF	TGTGCCAGTAGTATGGTCGGGGAGGGCCAGTATTTT
NA	TRBV7-2	NA	TRBJ2-4	CASSLANTDSKAF	TGTGCCAGCAGCTTAGCCAATACGGACAGTAAGGCGTTC
NA	TRBV4-2	few	TRBJ1-5	CASSQDSGQPQHF	TGTGCCAGCAGCCAAGATTCGGGTCAGCCCCAGCATTTT
NA	TRBV5-8	NA	TRBJ2-7	CASSLVRTEQYF	TGTGCCAGCAGCTTGGTTCGGACCGAGCAGTACTTC
NA	TRBV7-8	NA	TRBJ1-3	CASSLGTGRNTIYF	TGTGCCAGCAGCTTAGGTACAGGGCGAAACACCATATATTTT
NA	TRBV11-2	NA	TRBJ2-5	CASSPQETQYF	TGTGCCAGCAGTCCCCAAGAGACCCAGTACTTC
NA	TRBV6-5	NA	TRBJ2-3	CASSLTDIYTDTQYF	TGTGCCAGCAGTCTCACGGATATTTACACAGATACGCAGTATTTT
NA	TRBV29-1	few	TRBJ2-3	CSVELGLADTQYF	TGCAGCGTTGAACTCGGGCTTGCAGATACGCAGTATTTT
NA	TRBV5-1	NA	TRBJ1-6	CASSSDYRWRNSPLHF	TGCGCCAGCAGCTCAGACTACAGATGGAGGAATTCACCCCTCCACTTT
NA	TRBV2	NA	TRBJ1-2	CASSEFFGGNYGYTF	TGTGCCAGCAGTGAATTTTTCGGGGGCAACTATGGCTACACCTTC
NA	TRBV6-5	few	TRBJ2-7	CASSYSGSHEQYF	TGTGCCAGCAGTTACTCAGGGTCCCACGAGCAGTACTTC
NA	TRBV18	NA	TRBJ2-5	CASSRESETQYF	TGTGCCAGCTCAAGGGAATCGGAGACCCAGTACTTC
TRBD1	TRBV5-1	few	TRBJ2-3	CASSGDSDLDTQYF	TGCGCCAGCAGCGGGGACAGTGACTTGGATACGCAGTATTTT
TRBD1	TRBV7-6	NA	TRBJ2-7	CASSSLGTEAKYF	TGTGCCAGCAGCTCCCTCGGGACAGAGGCTAAGTACTTC
TRBD1	TRBV6-5	few	TRBJ1-5	CASSPGQEQPQHF	TGTGCCAGCAGTCCCGGACAGGAACAGCCCCAGCATTTT
NA	TRBV29-1	few	TRBJ1-3	CSVSRGLSGNTIYF	TGCAGCGTCTCGCGGGGACTCTCTGGAAACACCATATATTTT
TRBD1	TRBV2	few	TRBJ1-2	CASSRARDRMYGYTF	TGTGCCAGCAGTAGGGCCCGGGACAGGATGTATGGCTACACCTTC
NA	TRBV18	NA	TRBJ1-6	CASSQAGLESPLHF	TGTGCCAGCTCACAGGCAGGGTTGGAGTCACCCCTCCACTTT
NA	TRBV5-1	few	TRBJ1-4	CASSLGDSEKLFF	TGCGCCAGCAGCTTAGGAGACAGCGAAAAACTGTTTTTT
TRBD2	TRBV7-3	NA	TRBJ2-2	CASSSLAGGLDGELFF	TGTGCCAGCAGCTCCCTAGCGGGGGGGCTGGACGGGGAGCTGTTTTTT
TRBD1	TRBV14	few	TRBJ1-5	CASSQGGTGYQPQHF	TGTGCCAGCAGCCAAGGTGGGACAGGGTATCAGCCCCAGCATTTT
TRBD1	TRBV28	few	TRBJ2-1	CASSTPGQGGIEQFF	TGTGCCAGCAGTACGCCGGGACAGGGGGGCATTGAGCAGTTCTTC
TRBD1	TRBV11-2	few	TRBJ2-1	CASRQGQIAYNEQFF	TGTGCCAGCAGACAGGGACAGATAGCCTACAATGAGCAGTTCTTC